This TCR beta chain was sequenced in a study of T-cell memory formation after mild COVID-19. Study background: TCR clusters were largely donor specific.

Study-wide results and caveats: Some clones that responded were present in memory (sampled pre-infection), which suggests cross-reactive memory joined. Clones contracting across day 15 to 85 had a balanced CD4/CD8 profile; later expanding clones leaned CD4+.

After 5'RACE with constant-segment primers, TCR alpha and TCR beta cDNA libraries carrying sample barcodes and UMIs were obtained. TCRdb re-analysed the 5' RACE reads in MiXCR, keeping a single row per CDR3 protein. The sample holds roughly 190,000 distinct CDR3 sequences, roughly 30% seen once. Regarding this clonotype: Its cognate antigen is unknown.

Sequencing input: PBMCs or a T cell subset sorted from them (not recorded which). The TCR was taken from an adult woman who had mild COVID-19 (a few samples of this study predate the infection). Cell type and time point are not known.

The CDR3: CSARDLGPQAFF. Here the CDR3 DNA reads TGCAGTGCTAGAGATCTGGGCCCCCAAGCTTTCTTT. The V and J genes are TRBV20-1 and TRBJ1-1; D remains unclear. The germline V and J ends were trimmed by 0 bases and 9 bases, with 11 bases remaining between them. Germline V CDR1 and CDR2: DFQATT, SNEGSKA (reference sequence). The CDR3 length is 12 residues.